The next 30 T cell receptor beta chains were all read from a single sample in a study of blood T cell repertoires in COVID-19. Measured with immunoSEQ multiplex PCR; TCRdb has only the in-frame clones, and not every one. Counted here are roughly 32,000 clones, over 90% occurring once; the ten biggest clones make up approximately 0.88%. The sequencing sample was made of peripheral blood. The receptors were sampled from a male donor with active COVID-19.

The chain is built from TRBV4-1 and TRBJ2-7; TRBD2 might be the D (5 bases). Germline assignment: CDR1 MGHRA and CDR2 YSYEKL. The CDR3 length is 15 residues. Between the trimmed V and J ends, which lost 1 base and 6 bases, there was a span of 16 bases. DNA for the CDR3: TGCGCCAGCAGCCAAGGAGCGGCCCTTGGAGGCGAGCAGTACTTC. Its translation: CASSQGAALGGEQYF.

The V gene is TRBV10-3, the J gene TRBJ1-5, with D possibly being TRBD1 (6 bases). The CDR3 is 14 residues long. The germline V gene has CDR1 ENHRY and CDR2 SYGVKD. With 5 bases removed from V and 9 bases from J, the gap between germline ends came to 17 bases. DNA for the CDR3: TGTGCCATCAGTCCCTCGACAGGCGCGGGGCCCCAGCATTTT. Translated, it gives CAISPSTGAGPQHF.

J is TRBJ2-1 and V is TRBV4-1, with TRBD2 matching 9 bases. With 5 bases clipped from V and 8 bases from J, the junction kept 10 bases outside the gene matches. Germline values: CDR1 MGHRA, CDR2 YSYEKL. The CDR3 length is 15 residues. The CDR3 protein is CASSEGGAGGYEQFF. DNA for the CDR3: TGCGCCAGCAGCGAAGGCGGAGCGGGGGGTTATGAGCAGTTCTTC.

This chain links TRBV28 with TRBJ1-3; D call uncertain. The CDR3 sequence is 14 residues long. The ends were cut back, 6 bases at V and 4 bases at J, with 13 bases in the middle. From germline, CDR1 is MDHEN and CDR2 SYDVKM. CDR3 sequence reads: CASRLGVPGNTIYF. In nucleotides, the CDR3 is TGTGCCAGCAGGTTAGGAGTCCCGGGAAACACCATATATTTT.

The chain is built from TRBV18 and TRBJ1-5; TRBD1 aligns across 10 bases. J lost 1 base, V lost 5 bases, and 2 bases had no gene match. Germline V gives CDR1 KGHSH, CDR2 LQKENI. The CDR3 is 15 residues long. CDR3: CASSTDRGSNQPQHF. The CDR3 DNA reads as TGTGCCAGCTCAACGGACAGGGGGAGCAATCAGCCCCAGCATTTT.

CDR3 protein: CATSRRGFDTEAFF. The CDR3 nucleotides are TGTGCCACCAGCAGAAGGGGATTCGACACTGAAGCTTTCTTT. This chain uses TRBV15 with TRBJ1-1; TRBD1 is a possible D gene (5 bases). The CDR3 has 14 amino acids. CDR1 is LNHNV, CDR2 YYDKDF, per germline (reference sequence). With 2 bases removed from V and 3 bases from J, the gap between germline ends came to 10 bases.

V gene TRBV7-9 combines with J gene TRBJ2-5, with 11 bases fitting TRBD2. The ends lost 2 bases at V and 5 bases at J; junction bases unmatched: 4. Germline V CDR1 and CDR2: SEHNR, FQNEAQ (reference sequence). This CDR3 is 15 amino acids long. The CDR3 loop reads CASSLLSGGAETQYF. The CDR3, as DNA: TGTGCCAGCAGCTTACTTAGCGGGGGGGCGGAGACCCAGTACTTC.

The rearrangement links TRBV5-1 to TRBJ1-6, with D tentatively TRBD1 (6 bases). Trimming took off 0 bases at V and 6 bases at J, with 16 bases between the two ends. There are 17 residues in the CDR3. In germline, CDR1 is SGHRS, CDR2 YFSETQ. The CDR3 is CASSLAEGGGSNSPLHF. In nucleotides, the CDR3 is TGCGCCAGCAGCTTGGCCGAGGGAGGGGGAAGTAATTCACCCCTCCACTTT.

This chain links TRBV5-4 with TRBJ1-1; TRBD1 aligns across 8 bases. The J segment lost 1 base and the V segment lost 5 bases, leaving 10 bases of the junction unmatched. The CDR3 spans 16 residues. Looked up from germline, CDR1 is SGHNT and CDR2 is YYREEE (reference sequence). The CDR3 bases are TGTGCCAGCAGTTTTCCTCCCGGGACAGGGAACACTGAAGCTTTCTTT. Protein: CASSFPPGTGNTEAFF.

The chain carries TRBV7-2 and TRBJ1-2, with D unresolved. The V gene lost 7 bases and the J gene lost 7 bases, with 19 bases spanning the gap. Per the germline V gene, CDR1 is SGHTA and CDR2 is FQGNSA. The CDR3 has 14 amino acids. The CDR3 protein is CASTTPPVRGGYTF. The DNA for the CDR3 is TGTGCCAGCACTACTCCCCCGGTACGGGGTGGCTACACCTTC.

V and J are TRBV5-1 and TRBJ2-5; 12 nucleotides align to TRBD2. From germline, CDR1 is SGHRS and CDR2 YFSETQ. V gave up 4 bases and J gave up 9 bases; unmatched junction bases: 16. This CDR3 is 17 amino acids long. CDR3 sequence reads: CASSPAGTSGLSGAQYF. The CDR3 DNA sequence: TGCGCCAGCAGCCCGGCGGGGACTAGCGGGCTTTCCGGGGCCCAGTACTTC.

V gene TRBV5-6 combines with J gene TRBJ2-2; D may be TRBD1 (5 bases). Between the trimmed V and J ends, which lost 0 bases and 5 bases, there was a span of 5 bases. The CDR3 is 13 amino acids. Germline loops: CDR1 SGHDT, CDR2 YYEEEE. The CDR3 DNA reads as TGTGCCAGCAGCTTGGGACAGACCGGGGAGCTGTTTTTT. It encodes CASSLGQTGELFF.

The chain joins TRBV9 to TRBJ1-1; a weak D match, TRBD1 (6 bases). Trimming removed 0 bases from V and 8 bases from J, with 11 bases in between. The CDR3 contains 13 residues. Germline V gene data show CDR1 as SGDLS and CDR2 as YYNGEE. CDR3 sequence: CASSVAGGAEAFF. CDR3 coding DNA: TGTGCCAGCAGCGTAGCTGGGGGGGCCGAAGCTTTCTTT.

The gene calls are TRBV12-3 or TRBV12-4 and TRBJ2-7; no clear D gene. CDR3 length: 12 amino acids. V was pared by 5 bases and J by 4 bases, with 9 bases between. CDR3 nucleotides: TGTGCCAGCAGTCCGGGTGGTTACGAGCAGTACTTC. Translated, it gives CASSPGGYEQYF.

The J gene is TRBJ2-2, the V gene TRBV6-2 or TRBV6-3; 11 bases fit TRBD1. The CDR3 has 17 residues. The ends lost 2 bases at V and 9 bases at J; junction bases unmatched: 11. Per the germline V gene, CDR1 is MNHEY and CDR2 is SVGEGT. The chain's CDR3 is CASSYTGQGDLSRELFF. The CDR3 coding sequence is TGTGCCAGCAGTTACACGGGACAGGGGGACCTATCGCGGGAGCTGTTTTTT.

This clone was recorded a few times. J is TRBJ1-5 and V is TRBV30, with a tentative D call TRBD1 (5 bases). The CDR3 runs 15 residues. V was clipped by 2 bases and J by 6 bases, with 17 bases between them. CDR1 GTSNPN and CDR2 SVGIG come from the germline V gene (reference sequence). In nucleotides, the CDR3 is TGTGCCTGGAGTATAGACAGACGCTCGGGTCAGCCCCAGCATTTT. This encodes CAWSIDRRSGQPQHF.

V usage is TRBV9 and J usage is TRBJ1-2, with unresolved D. The CDR3 spans 14 residues. V was pared by 8 bases and J by 0 bases, with 14 bases between. The germline CDR1 and CDR2 sequences are SGDLS and YYNGEE. CDR3 loop: CASGRPDTNYGYTF. CDR3 DNA: TGTGCCAGTGGGAGGCCAGATACTAACTATGGCTACACCTTC.

This chain joins TRBV3-1 (or the pseudogene TRBV3-2) and TRBJ2-1, with TRBD2 matching over 15 bases. The length of the CDR3 is 17 residues. Germline CDR1 LGHDT, CDR2 YNNKEL (reference sequence). V was clipped by 4 bases and J by 5 bases; unmatched bases: 6. Written as DNA, the CDR3 is TGTGCCAGCAGCCCTGGACTAGCGGGGGGGCCCCACAATGAGCAGTTCTTC. Translating gives CASSPGLAGGPHNEQFF.

This clone was observed a single time. V is TRBV10-2 and J is TRBJ2-3; 8 bases are shared with TRBD2. Germline CDR1 and CDR2: WSHSY and SAAADI. This CDR3 is 16 amino acids long. V shed 7 bases, J shed 2 bases, and the junction held 11 bases outside the gene matches. CDR3 in amino acids: CASNLAGGLNTDTQYF. In DNA, the CDR3 is TGCGCCAGCAATTTGGCGGGGGGCCTCAACACAGATACGCAGTATTTT.

The rearrangement links TRBV7-3 to TRBJ1-2; the match to TRBD1 covers 10 bases. Germline values: CDR1 SGHTA, CDR2 FQGTGA. Trimming took 5 bases from V and 4 from J; bases not matched to a gene: 10. This CDR3 has 16 residues. In DNA form, the CDR3 reads TGTGCCAGCAGCCCCGGGACAGGGGCCTCCCCCTATGGCTACACCTTC. Its translation is CASSPGTGASPYGYTF.

The gene calls are TRBV12-3 or TRBV12-4 and TRBJ2-7, with D perhaps TRBD1 (6 bases). CDR3 size: 12 residues. Trimming stripped 5 bases from V and 3 bases from J, with 8 bases between. CDR3 sequence: CASSEQGYEQYF. The CDR3 bases are TGTGCCAGCAGTGAACAGGGCTACGAGCAGTACTTC.

The V gene is TRBV19, the J gene TRBJ1-2; 7 nucleotides line up with TRBD1. This CDR3 has 13 amino acids. The germline V gene has CDR1 LNHDA and CDR2 SQIVND (reference sequence). The junction had 7 bases not matched to a gene; V was cut back by 8 bases and J by 4 bases. CDR3: CASWRGGIYGYTF. Written as DNA, the CDR3 is TGTGCCAGTTGGAGAGGGGGCATCTATGGCTACACCTTC. Full variable domain (rest looked up from reference TRBV19 and TRBJ1-2): DGGITQSPKYLFRKEGQNVTLSCEQNLNHDAMYWYRQDPGQGLRLIYYSQIVNDFQKGDIAEGYSVSREKKESFPLTVTSAQKNPTAFYLCASWRGGIYGYTFGSGTRLTVV.

The rearrangement uses TRBV7-2 and TRBJ2-1, with 9 bases identical to TRBD1. Per the germline V gene, CDR1 is SGHTA and CDR2 is FQGNSA. The J segment lost 2 bases and the V segment lost 7 bases, leaving 3 bases of the junction unmatched. The length of the CDR3 is 14 residues. CDR3 coding DNA: TGTGCCAGCAACTGGGACAGGGCCTACAATGAGCAGTTCTTC. Its protein is CASNWDRAYNEQFF.

The chain has TRBV6-5 and TRBJ1-2; TRBD1 agrees at 7 bases. J gave up 8 bases and V 0 bases, and 9 bases lay outside the gene matches. The CDR3 loop spans 15 amino acids. The germline V gene encodes CDR1 MNHEY and CDR2 SVGAGI. The CDR3 coding sequence is TGTGCCAGCAGTTACTCGATCAACAGGGGATTGGGCTACACCTTC. Amino acid sequence: CASSYSINRGLGYTF.

V and J are TRBV2 and TRBJ1-3, with TRBD1 as a possible D gene (5 bases). This CDR3 comprises 16 residues. CDR1 SNHLY and CDR2 FYNNEI come from the germline V gene. V was trimmed by 8 bases and J by 0 bases, leaving 17 bases between them. CDR3 sequence: CASSAGFPASGNTIYF. The CDR3 coding sequence is TGTGCCAGCTCGGCAGGGTTCCCCGCCTCTGGAAACACCATATATTTT.

This clone was observed once. The CDR3 DNA is TGTGCCTGGATGATCCGGGGGTCATTCGAGCAGTACTTC. This gives the protein CAWMIRGSFEQYF. The chain is built from TRBV30 and TRBJ2-7; possible D gene TRBD2, 6 bases. Trimming stripped 4 bases from V and 6 bases from J, with 16 bases between. The CDR3 is made up of 13 amino acids. From germline, CDR1 is GTSNPN and CDR2 SVGIG (reference sequence).

The chain joins TRBV12-3 or TRBV12-4 to TRBJ1-5; no clear D. With 9 bases removed from V and 4 bases from J, the gap between germline ends came to 13 bases. The CDR3 is 13 amino acids. CDR3 amino acids: CASGRRVNQPQHF. CDR3 sequence (DNA): TGTGCCAGTGGGAGGAGGGTAAATCAGCCCCAGCATTTT.

V and J are TRBV11-2 and TRBJ1-5, with a possible D match to TRBD1 (6 bases). The CDR3 has 14 amino acids. The V gene lost 4 bases and the J gene lost 5 bases, with 12 bases spanning the gap. Germline V lookup: CDR1 SGHAT, CDR2 FQNNGV. As DNA, the CDR3 is TGTGCCAGCAGCTCAGGGGTAAGGGATCAGCCCCAGCATTTT. Protein sequence: CASSSGVRDQPQHF.

This clone appeared once. This chain joins TRBV29-1 and TRBJ2-5; D remains unclear. The germline CDR1 and CDR2 sequences are SQVTM and ANQGSEA. The CDR3 spans 10 residues. V was shortened by 4 bases and J by 5 bases, with 5 bases between the two germline ends. The CDR3 reads CSVVQETQYF. The CDR3 coding sequence is TGCAGCGTTGTTCAGGAGACCCAGTACTTC.

This chain uses TRBV5-1 with TRBJ1-2; 7 bases agree with TRBD1. This CDR3 has 14 amino acids. The germline V gene encodes CDR1 SGHRS and CDR2 YFSETQ. V was clipped by 1 base and J by 4 bases; unmatched bases: 4. The chain's CDR3 is CASSLRDRTYGYTF. Written as DNA, the CDR3 is TGCGCCAGCAGCTTGAGGGACAGAACCTATGGCTACACCTTC.